This T cell receptor (beta chain) was obtained from a study of T cell responses to AZD1222 COVID-19 vaccine (dated by TCRdb to the early 2020s). A note on the overall study: A total of under 250 trial participants underwent TCR sequencing, of whom about 210 had received two doses of AZD1222 and 26 had received two doses of the MenACWY control vaccine. Enrollment into the trials was organized by age into subgroups of 18-55, 56-69 and 70-plus years, and those subgroups contained roughly 150, 30 and 60 TCR-sequenced participants, respectively. The paper's findings and limits, for the study overall: The vaccine-associated CD4 TCRs covered the entire spike protein, and the dominant responses fell in regions 160-218 and 743-854. Participants were mostly white British and included more females than males, and it was suggested by the authors that clonal diversity may have been underestimated. After two AZD1222 doses, spike-specific TCR breadth and depth were significantly higher than at day 0 and than in MenACWY recipients. Reportedly, close to half of the unique spike-specific TCRs recognized epitopes lying outside the regions that are mutated in the B.1.351 and B.1.1.7 variants. No day 14 peak-response samples were available, so repertoires were characterized only after the peak T cell response. The 56-69-year group was small, and its depth increase did not reach significance, likely because of low power. Conclusions about previously exposed vaccinees are limited because only 5 or 6 AZD1222 recipients were SARS-CoV-2 seropositive at baseline.

The CDR1 and CDR2 encoded by the germline V gene are SGHTS and YDEGEE. The junction shows trimming of 5 bases on V and 3 bases on J, and the gene matches do not reach 8 bases of it. The CDR3 measures 15 amino acids from cysteine to phenylalanine. Just CDR3 DNA is preserved here, 45 bases in frame from base 1. The CDR3 regions of human TCRbeta chains were subjected to immunosequencing. For the original study's pipeline: Repertoire TCRs were matched against a reference library of SARS-CoV-2-specific TCRs generated with the MIRA antigen-specificity platform. Breadth was defined as the fraction of unique TCRs that were SARS-CoV-2-associated, and depth was defined as the fraction of total T cells that were SARS-CoV-2-associated. Using the MIRA data, each spike-specific TCR was mapped to the spike region that the TCR reacts to and placed in a CD4 or CD8 class. Log10-transformed breadth and depth values were compared by one-way ANOVA with Sidak's multiple comparisons tests. TCRdb mirrors the immuneACCESS table, restricted to in-frame sequences. Some clones are absent from its copies; in checked studies, under half trace to an unresolved V gene, and the reason for the others is unknown. V, J and clone size derive from that table, while D and trimming were established from the DNA sequence. The sample table holds 120,000 to 150,000 clones, of which about 86% were seen once. The ten largest clonotypes hold about 4.8% of the sample.

A word on this clone: Its specific antigen is unknown. No base quality values were provided; no much bigger clone lies one nucleotide off.

This sample's time point label indicates: about 28 days (+/-7) after the second vaccine dose. AZD1222 recipients with second doses at about 4 weeks or about 12 weeks were pooled, because spike-specific TCR depth and breadth did not differ between schedules. The vaccinee samples were drawn from two UK trials, COV001 and COV002, one of which was a single-blind randomized controlled phase 2/3 trial testing AZD1222 (ChAdOx1 nCoV-19) in healthy adults. For TCRbeta chain sequencing, PBMC samples were collected from trial participants at day 0 and at day 28 after the second dose. This receptor was taken from an adult who received the AZD1222 COVID-19 vaccine. This chain joins TRBV5-8 to TRBJ2-1; 7 central bases correspond to TRBD1. Material: peripheral blood, obtained 28 days after the second AZD1222 dose. The CDR3 here reads CASRGRGSLYNEQFF. The nucleotides read TGTGCCAGCAGGGGCAGGGGGTCCCTCTACAATGAGCAGTTCTTC.